This is a list of T cell receptor beta chains from one sample in a study of blood T cells in healthy people across ages. TCRdb passed the 5' RACE reads through MiXCR, listing each CDR3 protein once. The data contain 1.5 million to 2 million distinct CDR3 sequences, approximately 30% of them singletons. Sequencing input: blood. The receptors shown here come from a woman in her twenties or thirties in good health. Both conserved end residues are part of each CDR3. The order of the fields is D gene, clone size, J gene, CDR3 length, V gene, CDR3 protein, CDR3 DNA. The D gene is left open where the match is weak. Size is omitted from some rows. Given values are once, few, many or a class for expanded clones.

>TRBD1|few|TRBJ1-2|14|TRBV28
CASSTQGDRYGYTF
TGTGCCAGCAGTACCCAGGGGGACCGCTATGGCTACACCTTC
>NA|NA|TRBJ2-7|15|TRBV20-1
CSARDPSEFFYEQYF
TGCAGTGCTAGAGATCCGTCAGAATTTTTCTACGAGCAGTACTTC
>NA|few|TRBJ2-7|17|TRBV24-1
CATYGGGHRGASYEQYF
TGTGCCACGTATGGGGGGGGCCACAGGGGAGCCTCCTACGAGCAGTACTTC
>NA|NA|TRBJ1-6|16|TRBV4-1
CASSQEGRGENSPLHF
TGCGCCAGCAGCCAAGAAGGGCGGGGCGAGAATTCACCCCTCCACTTT
>TRBD1|NA|TRBJ2-1|14|TRBV6-6
CGSSGTGGSNEQFF
TGTGGCTCCTCTGGGACAGGGGGTAGCAATGAGCAGTTCTTC
>TRBD2|few|TRBJ2-7|16|TRBV25-1
CASSEFGSGRAAEQYF
TGTGCCAGCAGTGAATTCGGTAGCGGGAGGGCGGCCGAGCAGTACTTC
>TRBD2|NA|TRBJ2-1|15|TRBV6-1
CASRLTSGSRNEQFF
TGTGCCAGCAGGCTGACTAGCGGGTCGCGGAATGAGCAGTTCTTC
>NA|many|TRBJ1-5|14|TRBV6-5
CASKRRGGNQPQHF
TGTGCCAGCAAACGACGGGGGGGCAATCAGCCCCAGCATTTT
>NA|NA|TRBJ1-1|14|TRBV5-1
CASSFSGKDTEAFF
TGCGCCAGCAGCTTCTCAGGGAAGGACACTGAAGCTTTCTTT
>TRBD2|NA|TRBJ2-7|15|TRBV20-1
CSARGAGGPPYEQYF
TGCAGTGCTAGGGGGGCGGGGGGGCCCCCCTACGAGCAGTACTTC
>NA|NA|TRBJ2-7|19|TRBV24-1
CATSDSPGASLSSYNEQYF
TGTGCCACCAGTGATTCCCCAGGGGCTAGCCTCTCATCCTACAATGAGCAGTACTTC
>NA|NA|TRBJ1-2|10|TRBV20-1
CSAKDRGYTF
TGCAGTGCTAAAGATCGGGGCTACACCTTC
>TRBD1|NA|TRBJ1-5|15|TRBV20-1
CSARDPGTGNQPQHF
TGCAGTGCTAGAGATCCTGGGACAGGGAATCAGCCCCAGCATTTT
>TRBD1|NA|TRBJ1-2|13|TRBV6-6
CASKRQGGYGYTF
TGTGCCAGCAAACGACAGGGGGGCTATGGCTACACCTTC
>TRBD1|NA|TRBJ1-2|14|TRBV12-3/TRBV12-4
CASSFGTGGNGYTF
TGTGCCAGCAGTTTCGGGACAGGAGGGAATGGCTACACCTTC
>NA|NA|TRBJ1-2|14|TRBV6-1
CASSVIQPPYGYTF
TGTGCCAGCAGTGTCATACAGCCCCCCTATGGCTACACCTTC
>TRBD2|NA|TRBJ2-3|15|TRBV7-2
CASSTRTSGTDTQYF
TGTGCCAGCAGCACCAGGACTAGCGGGACAGATACGCAGTATTTT
>NA|NA|TRBJ1-2|14|TRBV4-1
CASSQGVRQRGYTF
TGCGCCAGCAGCCAAGGGGTACGGCAGCGTGGCTACACCTTC
>TRBD2|NA|TRBJ2-1|17|TRBV5-5
CASSLGPLAGVMNEQFF
TGTGCCAGCAGCTTGGGACCACTAGCGGGAGTAATGAATGAGCAGTTCTTC
>NA|few|TRBJ2-4|15|TRBV7-9
CASSLGGLDKNIQYF
TGTGCCAGCAGCTTAGGGGGTTTGGACAAAAACATTCAGTACTTC
>TRBD2|NA|TRBJ2-5|18|TRBV6-5
CASSYSLTSGGERKIKYF
TGTGCCAGCAGTTACTCGCTGACTAGCGGGGGGGAGAGGAAGATCAAGTACTTC
>TRBD2|few|TRBJ2-3|14|TRBV6-1
CASTLAGVGDTQYF
TGTGCCAGCACCCTAGCGGGGGTGGGAGATACGCAGTATTTT
>NA|NA|TRBJ2-1|11|TRBV29-1
CSVVRNGEQFF
TGCAGCGTTGTCCGTAATGGGGAGCAGTTCTTC
>TRBD2|NA|TRBJ2-1|15|TRBV3-1
CASSRGLARYNEQFF
TGTGCCAGCAGCCGAGGACTAGCGAGGTACAATGAGCAGTTCTTC
>TRBD2|few|TRBJ2-5|15|TRBV5-1
CASSSGGVPLETQYF
TGCGCCAGCAGCTCGGGGGGGGTCCCTTTGGAGACCCAGTACTTC
>NA|NA|TRBJ2-1|16|TRBV24-1
CATSFQTEGVIWKQFF
TGTGCCACCAGTTTCCAGACAGAGGGGGTTATATGGAAGCAGTTCTTC
>TRBD1|few|TRBJ2-7|14|TRBV6-2/TRBV6-3
CATLDRGRSYEQYF
TGTGCCACCTTAGACAGGGGTCGCTCCTACGAGCAGTACTTC
>NA|many|TRBJ1-4|15|TRBV5-1
CASSFSGTTNEKLFF
TGCGCCAGCAGCTTTAGCGGGACAACTAATGAAAAACTGTTTTTT
>NA|NA|TRBJ2-1|13|TRBV6-1
CASEPGSYNEQFF
TGTGCCAGCGAGCCCGGGAGCTACAATGAGCAGTTCTTC
>NA|few|TRBJ1-5|15|TRBV7-2
CASSLARLKDQPQHF
TGTGCCAGCAGCTTAGCAAGGCTTAAGGATCAGCCCCAGCATTTT
>NA|many|TRBJ2-7|12|TRBV29-1
CSVSVPSYEQYF
TGCAGCGTCTCCGTTCCCTCCTACGAGCAGTACTTC
>TRBD2|NA|TRBJ2-7|14|TRBV20-1
CSARDGEREYEQYF
TGCAGTGCTAGAGATGGGGAGCGGGAATACGAGCAGTACTTC
>NA|NA|TRBJ2-1|17|TRBV5-5
CASSLRSSYEQYDEQFF
TGTGCCAGCAGCTTGAGGAGCTCCTACGAGCAGTACGATGAGCAGTTCTTC
>TRBD1|NA|TRBJ2-5|15|TRBV14
CASSQLQGRRETQYF
TGTGCCAGCAGCCAATTACAGGGGCGGAGGGAGACCCAGTACTTC
>NA|NA|TRBJ1-2|19|TRBV20-1
CSARNLLIHVGGSSYGYTF
TGCAGTGCTAGAAATCTACTCATTCATGTGGGGGGGAGCTCCTATGGCTACACCTTC
>NA|few|TRBJ2-7|16|TRBV28
CASSLIGPPVSYEQYF
TGTGCCAGCAGTTTAATTGGGCCCCCGGTTTCCTACGAGCAGTACTTC
>NA|once|TRBJ2-4|16|TRBV29-1
CSVEDPLGRVQNIQYF
TGCAGCGTTGAAGATCCGTTGGGCAGGGTTCAAAACATTCAGTACTTC
>NA|NA|TRBJ2-3|15|TRBV7-9
CASSLESIRTDTQYF
TGTGCCAGCAGCTTAGAATCGATTCGCACAGATACGCAGTATTTT
>NA|NA|TRBJ1-2|15|TRBV14
CASSQVDGPYYGYTF
TGTGCCAGCAGCCAAGTAGATGGGCCTTACTATGGCTACACCTTC
>NA|NA|TRBJ2-2|15|TRBV10-3
CAISPQTSSTGELFF
TGTGCCATCAGTCCCCAGACTTCCTCCACCGGGGAGCTGTTTTTT
>NA|many|TRBJ2-4|14|TRBV29-1
CSVALESPKNIQYF
TGCAGCGTGGCCCTTGAGTCCCCCAAAAACATTCAGTACTTC
>NA|many|TRBJ1-4|13|TRBV2
CASKDATNEKLFF
TGTGCCAGCAAGGATGCAACTAATGAAAAACTGTTTTTT
>TRBD2|NA|TRBJ2-1|20|TRBV5-5
CASSSTGTSGGFSSYNEQFF
TGTGCCAGCAGCTCGACAGGGACTAGCGGGGGTTTCAGCTCCTACAATGAGCAGTTCTTC
>NA|NA|TRBJ2-7|13|TRBV24-1
CVTSEGPGDEQYF
TGTGTCACCAGTGAGGGACCTGGGGACGAGCAGTACTTC
>NA|NA|TRBJ2-7|14|TRBV6-5
CASSYTDRTCEQYF
TGTGCCAGCAGTTATACGGACAGAACCTGCGAGCAGTACTTC
>NA|few|TRBJ2-7|13|TRBV12-5
CASGLGGTYEQYF
TGTGCTAGTGGTTTGGGAGGGACCTACGAGCAGTACTTC
>NA|few|TRBJ1-2|13|TRBV15
CATSRAGSFGYTF
TGTGCCACCAGCCGGGCAGGGAGTTTTGGCTACACCTTC
>NA|few|TRBJ1-1|15|TRBV12-3/TRBV12-4
CASSYLGEMNTEAFF
TGTGCCAGCAGTTATCTAGGGGAAATGAACACTGAAGCTTTCTTT
>NA|NA|TRBJ2-1|13|TRBV6-5
CASRPPAGNEQFF
TGTGCCAGCAGACCCCCCGCAGGGAATGAGCAGTTCTTC
>TRBD1|NA|TRBJ1-2|14|TRBV5-1
CASSFDRESYGYTF
TGCGCCAGCAGCTTCGACAGGGAATCCTATGGCTACACCTTC
>NA|few|TRBJ2-7|15|TRBV27
CASSPALRSSYEQYF
TGTGCCAGCAGTCCGGCCTTGAGGAGCTCCTACGAGCAGTACTTC
>TRBD2|NA|TRBJ2-5|14|TRBV12-3/TRBV12-4
CASSLRGLDALQYF
TGTGCCAGCAGTTTAAGGGGACTAGACGCCCTACAGTACTTC
>NA|few|TRBJ2-3|13|TRBV7-2
CASSPFPWDTQYF
TGTGCCAGCAGCCCCTTCCCCTGGGATACGCAGTATTTT
>NA|many|TRBJ2-1|15|TRBV5-5
CASSFGDTSYNEQFF
TGTGCCAGCAGCTTCGGGGACACCTCCTACAATGAGCAGTTCTTC
>TRBD2|few|TRBJ2-7|15|TRBV20-1
CSASRTSVSSDEQYF
TGCAGTGCTAGTCGAACTAGCGTGAGCTCCGACGAGCAGTACTTC